Below, 17 T cell receptor beta chains from the same sample are listed, as sequenced in a study of CD8+CD57+ T cells in acquired aplastic anemia. Investigators profiled TCR beta VDJ and CDR3 from genomic DNA template. TCRdb processed the reads anew with MiXCR; each CDR3 protein has one entry. The repertoire holds about 190,000 distinct CDR3 sequences, with approximately 50% as singletons. The sample comprised sorted CD4+, CD8+, or CD8+CD57+ T cells (not recorded which) from PBMCs. The receptors come from a human donor in good health, serving as a control.

This clonotype is medium-sized. V and J are TRBV25-1 and TRBJ1-6; D remains unclear. Trimming cost V 1 base and J 10 bases, with 11 bases left between them. The germline V gene encodes CDR1 MGHDK and CDR2 SYGVNS. CDR3 length: 14 amino acids. CDR3 loop: CASSELGFWSPLHF. The CDR3 bases are TGTGCCAGCAGTGAATTGGGGTTTTGGTCACCCCTCCACTTT.

The chain employs TRBV7-2 and TRBJ2-1; D is possibly TRBD2 (5 bases). Germline-derived CDR1 and CDR2 are SGHTA and FQGNSA. The V gene lost 4 bases and the J gene lost 8 bases, with 18 bases spanning the gap. This CDR3 contains 15 residues. CDR3 sequence (DNA): TGTGCCAGCAGCTCCCAGAGAGGGCTAGCCTATGAGCAGTTCTTC. As protein: CASSSQRGLAYEQFF.

This clonotype was seen a few times. The gene calls are TRBV29-1 and TRBJ2-3; unclear D gene. CDR1 is SQVTM and CDR2 is ANQGSEA in the germline V gene. V was cut by 6 bases and J by 5 bases, with 9 bases left in between. The CDR3 extends over 11 amino acids. For the CDR3, the DNA is TGCAGCGTACGGGTCGTAGATACGCAGTATTTT. Its translation: CSVRVVDTQYF.

The chain recombines TRBV29-1 with TRBJ2-3; no reliable D call. The CDR3 is 12 residues long. Germline CDR1 reads SQVTM; CDR2 reads ANQGSEA. Trimming left V 4 bases short and J 0 bases short, with 5 bases between. The chain's CDR3 is CSVVPSTDTQYF. The CDR3 DNA is TGCAGCGTTGTTCCCAGCACAGATACGCAGTATTTT.

This chain links TRBV5-1 with TRBJ2-7, with 7 bases fitting TRBD1. The germline V gene encodes CDR1 SGHRS and CDR2 YFSETQ. The CDR3 is 15 residues long. V shed 0 bases and J 2 bases; nucleotides not matched to a gene: 5. For the CDR3, the DNA is TGCGCCAGCAGCTTGGGTACAGGGGACACCTACGAGCAGTACTTC. It encodes CASSLGTGDTYEQYF.

This clonotype occurred a few times. J is TRBJ1-1 and V is TRBV20-1; 7 bases agree with TRBD1. The CDR3 spans 12 residues. Germline trimming cut 5 bases from V and 1 base from J; bases unmatched to any gene: 1. The V gene's germline CDR1 is DFQATT and CDR2 SNEGSKA (reference sequence). The CDR3 DNA reads TGCAGTGCTTGGACAGGGAACACTGAAGCTTTCTTT. Amino acid sequence: CSAWTGNTEAFF.

The chain joins TRBV5-1 to TRBJ1-1; D might be TRBD1 (5 bases). Germline V gene sequence: CDR1 SGHRS, CDR2 YFSETQ. The CDR3 contains 15 residues. Trimming stripped 2 bases from V and 1 base from J, with 12 bases between. CDR3 in amino acids: CASSFPQRGNTEAFF. In DNA form, the CDR3 reads TGCGCCAGCAGCTTCCCCCAAAGGGGGAACACTGAAGCTTTCTTT.

In its sample, this clonotype was seen many times. The chain couples TRBV7-3 to TRBJ2-3; D may be TRBD1 or TRBD2 (6 bases each). V shed 3 bases and J shed 4 bases, with 17 bases lying between them. CDR3 length: 16 amino acids. Germline CDR1 and CDR2: SGHTA and FQGTGA. Here the CDR3 DNA reads TGTGCCAGCAGCTTGAGAGGGGGGATCCCCCCAGATACGCAGTATTTT. It translates to CASSLRGGIPPDTQYF.

The chain has TRBV10-3 and TRBJ2-3; D tentatively fits TRBD1 or TRBD2 (6 bases each). The CDR3 length is 15 residues. Trimming removed 4 bases from V and 4 bases from J, with 15 bases in between. Germline lookup yields CDR1 ENHRY and CDR2 SYGVKD. The CDR3 here is CAISGGRERADTQYF. The CDR3, as DNA: TGTGCCATCAGTGGGGGGCGGGAAAGAGCAGATACGCAGTATTTT.

This chain links TRBV9 with TRBJ1-1; tentative D call: TRBD1 (5 bases). V was shortened by 1 base and J by 2 bases, with 12 bases between the two germline ends. The CDR3 totals 15 residues. From germline, CDR1 is SGDLS and CDR2 YYNGEE. The CDR3, as DNA: TGTGCCAGCAGCGTATACGGCGGGGGAAACACTGAAGCTTTCTTT. It translates to CASSVYGGGNTEAFF.

This clonotype has ten or more counts. The chain is built from TRBV2 and TRBJ1-5, with D possibly matching TRBD1 (6 bases). V was trimmed by 6 bases and J by 3 bases, leaving 24 bases between them. The CDR3 length is 18 residues. Germline CDR1 and CDR2: SNHLY and FYNNEI. The CDR3 bases are TGTGCCAGCAGGGGGGGAGGGATTTTTACAGGGCTCAATCAGCCCCAGCATTTT. This gives the protein CASRGGGIFTGLNQPQHF.

Worth noting for this clonotype: A much larger clonotype is one base distant, so this may be a read error. The gene calls are TRBV6-4 and TRBJ1-5, with 8 bases matching TRBD1. Germline V CDR1 and CDR2: MRHNA, SNTAGT. This CDR3 has 15 amino acids. Written as DNA, the CDR3 is TGTGCCAGCAGTCCTGCAGGGGGCCAAAATCAGCCCCGGCATTTT. Its translation: CASSPAGGQNQPRHF.

This clonotype came up many times. The J gene is TRBJ2-5, the V gene TRBV10-3; D possibly corresponds to TRBD2 (5 bases). CDR1 and CDR2 from the germline V gene are ENHRY and SYGVKD. There are 15 residues in the CDR3. V lost 2 bases and J lost 4, with 14 bases in between. CDR3 nucleotides: TGTGCCATCAGTGAGCGCGCGGTTGCGGGAGAGACCCAGTACTTC. Its translation is CAISERAVAGETQYF.

The genes are TRBV10-3 and TRBJ1-5; 9 nucleotides line up with TRBD1. The J segment lost 1 base and the V segment lost 2 bases, leaving 9 bases of the junction unmatched. This CDR3 spans 18 amino acids. Germline CDR1 reads ENHRY; CDR2 reads SYGVKD. This CDR3 is CAISEGYRGPLSNQPQHF. In DNA form, the CDR3 reads TGTGCCATCAGTGAGGGCTACAGGGGGCCTTTAAGCAATCAGCCCCAGCATTTT.

Notes on this clonotype: Likely a read error: the CDR3 ends without its conserved phenylalanine or tryptophan. The DNA is omitted, as the CDR3 cannot be located on it reliably, and the CDR3 follows TCRdb's listing. The chain uses TRBV6-2 or TRBV6-3 and TRBJ1-6; TRBD1, the table's D call, was not compared with the DNA. Germline values: CDR1 MNHEY, CDR2 SVGEGT. Termini included, the CDR3 measures 10 amino acids. CDR3 loop: CASLPVPGHE.

The chain joins TRBV19 to TRBJ2-7, with TRBD2 identical over 12 bases. CDR1 and CDR2 (germline): LNHDA, SQIVND (reference sequence). V was clipped by 2 bases and J by 4 bases; unmatched bases: 0. The CDR3 sequence is 14 residues long. CDR3 sequence: CASSITSGGYEQYF. The CDR3 bases are TGTGCCAGTAGTATAACTAGCGGGGGGTACGAGCAGTACTTC.

A few counts support this clonotype. This sequence joins TRBV29-1 and TRBJ2-3; D perhaps matches TRBD1 (5 bases). Germline V gene lookup returns CDR1 SQVTM and CDR2 ANQGSEA. V dropped 4 bases and J dropped 10 bases, with 15 bases sitting between them. The CDR3 runs to 12 residues. The CDR3 DNA reads as TGCAGCGTTGTGGCAGGGCGGAGTGCGCAGTATTTT. This gives the protein CSVVAGRSAQYF.